These 7 T cell receptor beta chains were sequenced from one sample in a study of OX40 agonist ivuxolimab in advanced cancers. Libraries were built with the immunoSEQ multiplex PCR assay. TCRdb obtained this table from immuneACCESS and retained in-frame rearrangements with V and J assigned. These tables miss some clones; where compared with another copy, unresolved V genes account for less than half of the shortfall, and the remainder is unexplained. For this sample there are approximately 73,000 clones; roughly 85% appear just once. Under 3.5% of the sample belongs to the ten largest clones. The sequencing used CD4+ or CD8+ T cells sorted from blood, collected in a trial of the OX40 agonist ivuxolimab. These receptor sequences come from an adult with an advanced solid tumor such as melanoma, head and neck, liver or kidney cancer.

This clone has only one observation. The chain couples TRBV19 to TRBJ2-3; D might be TRBD2 (7 bases). Deletions cut 3 bases from V and 0 bases from J, with 13 bases between. CDR3 length equals 16 residues. The germline gives CDR1 LNHDA, CDR2 SQIVND (reference sequence). The chain's CDR3 is CASSIGGGWSTDTQYF. The CDR3 nucleotides read TGTGCCAGTAGTATTGGCGGGGGCTGGAGCACAGATACGCAGTATTTT.

The J gene is TRBJ2-7, the V gene TRBV5-1; 7 bases are shared with TRBD1. The V gene end was trimmed by 0 bases and the J gene end by 6 bases; junction bases not matched to a gene: 3. The germline V gene encodes CDR1 SGHRS and CDR2 YFSETQ. This CDR3 region has 13 residues. The CDR3 region has the DNA TGCGCCAGCAGCTTGGGACAGGGAGCCGAGCAGTACTTC. This encodes CASSLGQGAEQYF.

This chain connects TRBV7-3 to TRBJ1-3, with 8 bases identical to TRBD1. J lost 2 bases, V lost 4 bases, and 7 bases had no gene match. The CDR3 has 16 amino acids. Germline V gene sequence: CDR1 SGHTA, CDR2 FQGTGA. CDR3 nucleotide sequence: TGTGCCAGCAGCTCGGACAGGGTGGGAACTGGAAACACCATATATTTT. Protein product: CASSSDRVGTGNTIYF.

V is TRBV12-5 and J is TRBJ2-5; 8 positions match TRBD1. Trimming took 4 bases from V and 5 from J; bases not matched to a gene: 12. CDR3 length: 16 residues. Germline CDR1 reads LGHNT; CDR2 reads FRNRAP. The CDR3 is CASGSDRAGLRETQYF. The CDR3 coding sequence is TGTGCTAGTGGTTCGGACAGGGCTGGGTTGAGGGAGACCCAGTACTTC.

The rearrangement links TRBV10-2 to TRBJ2-3; D uncertain. Germline CDR1 reads WSHSY; CDR2 reads SAAADI. The CDR3 loop spans 13 amino acids. V lost 0 bases and J lost 9, with 10 bases in between. The CDR3 DNA is TGCGCCAGCAGTGAGTCAGTGCGGCTAACGCAGTATTTT. This gives the protein CASSESVRLTQYF.

This clone was found once. The rearrangement links TRBV4-3 to TRBJ2-2; tentative D call: TRBD2 (6 bases). Germline V lookup: CDR1 LGHNA, CDR2 YSLEER. The CDR3 extends over 16 amino acids. V lost 4 bases to trimming and J lost 4 bases, with 16 bases between them. The CDR3 nucleotides read TGCGCCAGCAGCCTTAGGCCGGGGGTGGGCACCGGGGAGCTGTTTTTT. As protein: CASSLRPGVGTGELFF.

This clone has a single count. This chain joins TRBV6-6 and TRBJ1-6; possible D gene TRBD1, 5 bases. This CDR3 comprises 14 residues. V was trimmed by 6 bases and J by 5 bases, leaving 11 bases between them. CDR1 is MNHNY and CDR2 is SVGAGI in the germline V gene (reference sequence). This CDR3 is CASSAGKDNSPLHF. CDR3 nucleotide sequence: TGTGCCAGCAGCGCAGGGAAAGATAATTCACCCCTCCACTTT.